The 26 T cell receptor beta chains reported below all come from one sample, sequenced in a study of human T cells and chemical hapten exposure. The time point was: pre-sensitization, week 0. Treatment in this sample: therapeutic diphenylcyclopropenone sensitization with weekly scalp DPC. One entry per CDR3 protein results from TCRdb running MiXCR on the RACE reads. Seen here are 240,000 or so distinct CDR3 sequences, around 9.3% observed once, and the top ten hold approximately 2.2%. Sample: whole blood, taken in connection with sensitization to the hapten diphenylcyclopropenone (DPC). The receptor set was obtained from a woman in her 40s with alopecia areata. Some clones in this sample may be carry-over from other donors' samples.

The rearrangement links TRBV18 to TRBJ2-1; D gene unclear. This CDR3 has 12 amino acids. Germline values: CDR1 KGHSH, CDR2 LQKENI. Trimming took 5 bases from V and 8 from J, leaving 10 bases between them. The CDR3 sequence: CASSTQMDEQFF. DNA for the CDR3: TGTGCCAGCTCAACGCAGATGGATGAGCAGTTCTTC.

The chain is built from TRBV5-1 and TRBJ2-3; a weak D match, TRBD2 (5 bases). CDR1 is SGHRS, CDR2 YFSETQ, per germline. The ends were cut back, 0 bases at V and 2 bases at J, with 13 bases in the middle. The CDR3 sequence is 16 residues long. The DNA for the CDR3 is TGCGCCAGCAGCTTGGGTTATCGGGGAGCCACAGATACGCAGTATTTT. It yields the protein CASSLGYRGATDTQYF. Complete variable domain (other parts from reference TRBV5-1 and TRBJ2-3): KAGVTQTPRYLIKTRGQQVTLSCSPISGHRSVSWYQQTPGQGLQFLFEYFSETQRNKGNFPGRFSGRQFSNSRSEMNVSTLELGDSALYLCASSLGYRGATDTQYFGPGTRLTVL.

This chain connects TRBV7-3 to TRBJ2-6; D gene ambiguous. This CDR3 comprises 15 residues. Germline assignment: CDR1 SGHTA and CDR2 FQGTGA. V was clipped by 4 bases and J by 0 bases, with 7 bases between them. CDR3 loop: CASSSDISGANVLTF. In nucleotides, the CDR3 is TGTGCCAGCAGCTCAGACATCTCTGGGGCCAACGTCCTGACTTTC.

This clonotype was counted between two and nine times. The chain is built from TRBV6-1 and TRBJ1-4, with D possibly TRBD1 on 6 matching bases. The CDR3 covers 15 residues. The germline gives CDR1 MNHNS, CDR2 SASEGT. Between the trimmed V and J ends, which lost 6 bases and 4 bases, there was a span of 15 bases. CDR3 loop: CASRGYGGHNEKLFF. The CDR3 DNA reads TGTGCCAGCAGGGGATACGGGGGCCATAATGAAAAACTGTTTTTT.

Regarding this clonotype: A junction end diverges from the germline sequence, so it may reflect a read error. This chain uses TRBV29-1 with TRBJ2-5; D might be TRBD1 or TRBD2, each matching 5 bases. The CDR3 is 14 amino acids. CDR1 and CDR2 from the germline V gene are SQVTM and ANQGSEA. The CDR3 region has the DNA TGCAGCGTTGAAGATCCGGAATACATGGGGACCCGGTACTTC. This gives the protein CSVEDPEYMGTRYF.

This clonotype came up once. This chain uses TRBV11-2 with TRBJ2-2, with unresolved D. The germline V gene has CDR1 SGHAT and CDR2 FQNNGV. V gave up 5 bases and J gave up 6 bases, with 10 bases separating them. The CDR3 covers 13 residues. CDR3 coding DNA: TGTGCCAGCAGCCCCTTTTCCGCCGGGGAGCTGTTTTTT. Translating it yields CASSPFSAGELFF.

The gene calls are TRBV7-2 and TRBJ2-3; D gene uncertain. Trimming shortened V by 6 bases and J by 0 bases, and 16 bases separated the two germline ends. Germline V gene lookup returns CDR1 SGHTA and CDR2 FQGNSA. The CDR3 is 16 residues long. DNA for the CDR3: TGTGCCAGCAGTTTTAACATCGCCCCTAGCACAGATACGCAGTATTTT. Amino acid sequence: CASSFNIAPSTDTQYF.

This clonotype was counted many times. This chain uses TRBV7-2 with TRBJ2-3, with no clear D. V was cut by 7 bases and J by 2 bases, with 16 bases left in between. The length of the CDR3 is 15 residues. Germline-derived CDR1 and CDR2 are SGHTA and FQGNSA. The DNA of the CDR3 is TGTGCCAGCACCCAATCCTACGGATTCACAGATACGCAGTATTTT. Translation gives CASTQSYGFTDTQYF.

This clonotype came up a few times. V gene TRBV7-2 combines with J gene TRBJ1-4; 9 bases line up with TRBD1. J gave up 7 bases and V 4 bases, and 7 bases lay outside the gene matches. Per germline, CDR1 SGHTA and CDR2 FQGNSA. This CDR3 contains 15 residues. The CDR3 sequence is CASSSYRGQGEKLFF. The CDR3 coding sequence is TGTGCCAGCAGCTCGTACAGGGGGCAGGGTGAAAAACTGTTTTTT.

This clonotype showed up just a few times. The chain links TRBV12-3 or TRBV12-4 to TRBJ2-5, with 7 bases lining up with TRBD1. The CDR3 runs 15 residues. The V and J ends lost 4 bases and 3 bases, in that order; junction bases with no gene match: 8. Here the CDR3 reads CASSSPGQGEETQYF. CDR3 nucleotides: TGTGCCAGCAGTTCCCCGGGGCAGGGGGAAGAGACCCAGTACTTC.

A few counts support this clonotype. The chain recombines TRBV20-1 with TRBJ2-7, with 12 bases identical to TRBD2. The ends lost 6 bases at V and 12 bases at J; junction bases unmatched: 15. Germline CDR1 is DFQATT and CDR2 is SNEGSKA (reference sequence). The CDR3 runs 14 residues. The CDR3 sequence: CSAPTSTSGSGAYF. DNA of the CDR3: TGCAGTGCACCTACTTCGACTAGCGGGAGTGGGGCGTACTTC.

This clonotype was detected only a few times. The chain couples TRBV5-6 to TRBJ1-1; 7 bases are shared with TRBD1. Germline V gene data show CDR1 as SGHDT and CDR2 as YYEEEE. V lost 0 bases and J lost 6; bases outside the gene matches: 8. The CDR3 loop spans 15 amino acids. The CDR3 spells CASSLDMTGQAEAFF. DNA for the CDR3: TGTGCCAGCAGCTTGGATATGACAGGGCAAGCTGAAGCTTTCTTT.

This clonotype was detected only a few times. The chain couples TRBV7-2 to TRBJ1-5; TRBD1 agrees at 9 bases. Germline-derived CDR1 and CDR2 are SGHTA and FQGNSA. V lost 8 bases and J lost 7; bases outside the gene matches: 6. The CDR3 runs 13 residues. As DNA, the CDR3 is TGTGCCAGCCGCCGGGACAGGGACCAGCCCCAGCATTTT. It specifies CASRRDRDQPQHF. Variable domain in full (rest from reference TRBV7-2 and TRBJ1-5): GAGVSQSPSNKVTEKGKDVELRCDPISGHTALYWYRQSLGQGLEFLIYFQGNSAPDKSGLPSDRFSAERTGGSVSTLTIQRTQQEDSAVYLCASRRDRDQPQHFGDGTRLSIL.

V is TRBV20-1 and J is TRBJ1-5; D gene ambiguous. CDR3 size: 13 residues. Deletions cut 6 bases from V and 4 bases from J, with 13 bases between. Looked up from germline, CDR1 is DFQATT and CDR2 is SNEGSKA (reference sequence). CDR3 loop: CSARLDGNQPQHF. In DNA, the CDR3 is TGCAGTGCCCGCTTGGACGGGAATCAGCCCCAGCATTTT.

The rearrangement joins TRBV7-2 to TRBJ1-6; D remains ambiguous. The CDR3 contains 14 residues. Germline V lookup: CDR1 SGHTA, CDR2 FQGNSA. V dropped 5 bases and J dropped 3 bases, with 8 bases sitting between them. CDR3 region: CASSPGNYNSPLHF. The CDR3 region has the DNA TGTGCCAGCAGCCCGGGCAACTATAATTCACCCCTCCACTTT. Looking up the rest from reference TRBV7-2 and TRBJ1-6 gives the full variable domain: GAGVSQSPSNKVTEKGKDVELRCDPISGHTALYWYRQSLGQGLEFLIYFQGNSAPDKSGLPSDRFSAERTGGSVSTLTIQRTQQEDSAVYLCASSPGNYNSPLHFGNGTRLTVT.

This clonotype was recorded a few times. The J gene is TRBJ1-1, the V gene TRBV28, with TRBD1 as a possible D gene (5 bases). In germline, CDR1 is MDHEN, CDR2 SYDVKM. Trimming removed 3 bases from V and 7 bases from J, with 21 bases in between. The CDR3 consists of 16 residues. CDR3 nucleotide sequence: TGTGCCAGCAGTTTCCGAGAGGGCCGGGGGACCTATGAAGCTTTCTTT. It translates to CASSFREGRGTYEAFF.

This clonotype was counted between two and nine times. V and J are TRBV5-1 and TRBJ2-7; TRBD1 aligns across 7 bases. Trimming cost V 5 bases and J 2 bases; bases outside gene matches: 7. This CDR3 comprises 14 residues. The germline V gene has CDR1 SGHRS and CDR2 YFSETQ. CDR3 nucleotide sequence: TGCGCCAGCAGTTTTACAGGGGAACCCTACGAGCAGTACTTC. Translated: CASSFTGEPYEQYF.

This chain uses TRBV10-3 with TRBJ2-3, with TRBD1 matching 7 bases. Losses at the gene ends were 6 bases for V and 2 bases for J; bases not matched to a gene: 5. The CDR3 loop spans 14 amino acids. CDR1 and CDR2 (germline): ENHRY, SYGVKD. DNA for the CDR3: TGTGCCATCAGCAGGGACAGACACACAGATACGCAGTATTTT. It encodes CAISRDRHTDTQYF.

This clonotype was counted many times. The V gene is TRBV28, the J gene TRBJ2-3; D remains ambiguous. CDR3 length: 16 residues. The ends were cut back, 2 bases at V and 2 bases at J, with 14 bases in the middle. Germline V CDR1 and CDR2: MDHEN, SYDVKM. CDR3 DNA: TGTGCCAGCAGTTTAACAAAGGCTGCCCACACAGATACGCAGTATTTT. Its translation: CASSLTKAAHTDTQYF.

V is TRBV25-1 and J is TRBJ2-1, with no clear D. Per germline, CDR1 MGHDK and CDR2 SYGVNS. The CDR3 runs to 16 residues. Trimming pared 7 bases from V and 0 bases from J, leaving 16 bases between. This CDR3 reads CASTPGRMSSYNEQFF. The CDR3 nucleotides are TGTGCCAGCACCCCTGGGCGGATGAGCTCCTACAATGAGCAGTTCTTC.

The chain is built from TRBV6-5 and TRBJ2-4; D not certain. The CDR3 totals 13 residues. V was trimmed by 5 bases and J by 8 bases, leaving 13 bases between them. Germline V lookup: CDR1 MNHEY, CDR2 SVGAGI. The CDR3 DNA is TGTGCCAGCAGTCCAGAACAAAGGGACATTCAGTACTTC. Encoded protein: CASSPEQRDIQYF.

This clonotype appeared many times. The V call is TRBV11-2, the J call TRBJ1-2, with 8 bases that match TRBD1. The CDR3 is 13 amino acids. The germline V gene encodes CDR1 SGHAT and CDR2 FQNNGV. Trimming took 1 base from V and 6 from J; bases not matched to a gene: 1. The CDR3 loop reads CASSLAGGDGYTF. The DNA for the CDR3 is TGTGCCAGCAGCTTAGCAGGGGGCGATGGCTACACCTTC. The full variable domain, in which reference TRBV11-2 and TRBJ1-2 provide the parts outside the CDR3, is EAGVAQSPRYKIIEKRQSVAFWCNPISGHATLYWYQQILGQGPKLLIQFQNNGVVDDSQLPKDRFSAERLKGVDSTLKIQPAKLEDSAVYLCASSLAGGDGYTFGSGTRLTVV.

The chain joins TRBV6-5 to TRBJ1-4; possible D gene TRBD1, 5 bases. CDR3 length: 14 amino acids. Germline values: CDR1 MNHEY, CDR2 SVGAGI. Trimming took off 6 bases at V and 9 bases at J, with 17 bases between the two ends. The CDR3 protein is CASSYRSMGQKLFF. The DNA of the CDR3 is TGTGCCAGCAGCTATAGGTCAATGGGGCAAAAACTGTTTTTT.

This clonotype was picked up many times. This sequence joins TRBV10-3 and TRBJ1-5, with 8 bases identical to TRBD1. V shed 8 bases and J 2 bases; nucleotides not matched to a gene: 5. Germline loops: CDR1 ENHRY, CDR2 SYGVKD. CDR3 length equals 14 residues. The CDR3 spells CAIQDRGGNQPQHF. As DNA, the CDR3 is TGTGCCATCCAAGACAGGGGAGGCAATCAGCCCCAGCATTTT.

A few counts support this clonotype. The chain joins TRBV6-5 to TRBJ2-3; 8 bases map to TRBD2. The CDR3 consists of 14 residues. Germline V gives CDR1 MNHEY, CDR2 SVGAGI. V lost 8 bases, J lost 9 bases, and 13 bases stayed unmatched. Here the CDR3 reads CASRASGSRLTQYF. CDR3 DNA sequence: TGTGCCAGCCGGGCAAGCGGGAGCCGTTTAACGCAGTATTTT.

The V call is TRBV6-6, the J call TRBJ1-1; tentative D call: TRBD1 (6 bases). The CDR3 length is 16 residues. Germline V lookup: CDR1 MNHNY, CDR2 SVGAGI (reference sequence). Trimming took off 5 bases at V and 5 bases at J, with 21 bases between the two ends. The DNA of the CDR3 is TGTGCCAGCAGTACACCGTTTGGGGGCGGGGAAACTGAAGCTTTCTTT. Its translation is CASSTPFGGGETEAFF.